The next 14 T cell receptor beta chains were all read from a single sample in a study of human thymus T cells. Thymus specimens were resections from corrective heart surgery. TCRdb's table, derived via immunoSEQ multiplex PCR, lists solely in-frame clones and lacks some. The sample has 100,000 to 150,000 clones, about 94% seen once. Sequencing was done on a sample of thymus tissue. These receptors were collected from a boy younger than two with a congenital heart defect but otherwise immunologically healthy.

The chain combines TRBV11-2 with TRBJ2-1; 9 bases map to TRBD1. With V trimmed by 4 bases and J by 2 bases, 6 bases remained unmatched. Germline values: CDR1 SGHAT, CDR2 FQNNGV. This CDR3 comprises 16 residues. The CDR3 DNA follows: TGTGCCAGCAGCTCGCCCGGGACAGGGACCTACAATGAGCAGTTCTTC. This sequence encodes CASSSPGTGTYNEQFF.

This chain connects TRBV5-4 to TRBJ2-5, with D perhaps TRBD1 or TRBD2 (5 bases each). Germline V CDR1 and CDR2: SGHNT, YYREEE (reference sequence). The CDR3 runs to 14 residues. Trimming removed 2 bases from V and 2 bases from J, with 10 bases in between. In DNA, the CDR3 is TGTGCCAGCAGCTTAGGGACGGCACAAGAGACCCAGTACTTC. Its translation: CASSLGTAQETQYF.

The V and J genes are TRBV6-1 and TRBJ2-5; D ambiguous. The V gene lost 10 bases and the J gene lost 5 bases, with 5 bases spanning the gap. The CDR3 loop spans 9 amino acids. Germline assignment: CDR1 MNHNS and CDR2 SASEGT. The CDR3 here is CAKQETQYF. CDR3 bases: TGTGCCAAGCAGGAGACCCAGTACTTC.

The V and J genes are TRBV27 and TRBJ2-7, with 9 nucleotides matching TRBD2. The V and J ends lost 2 bases and 3 bases, in that order; junction bases with no gene match: 5. The germline V gene has CDR1 MNHEY and CDR2 SMNVEV (reference sequence). The CDR3 is 15 residues long. CDR3 sequence reads: CASSLGVAGVYEQYF. CDR3 bases: TGTGCCAGCAGTTTAGGGGTAGCGGGGGTCTACGAGCAGTACTTC.

This chain joins TRBV28 and TRBJ1-2, with D possibly matching TRBD1 (6 bases). In germline, CDR1 is MDHEN, CDR2 SYDVKM. The V end was cut by 7 bases, the J end by 7 bases, with 22 bases between. This CDR3 is 15 amino acids long. The CDR3 loop reads CASTTLRGPLSGYTF. CDR3 in DNA: TGTGCCAGCACAACCCTCAGGGGCCCCCTTTCTGGCTACACCTTC.

The V gene is TRBV4-3, the J gene TRBJ2-7; TRBD1 is a possible D gene (6 bases). Per germline, CDR1 LGHNA and CDR2 YSLEER. V lost 4 bases to trimming and J lost 1 base, with 20 bases between them. The CDR3 is 17 residues long. CDR3 sequence reads: CASSLAKRDRISYEQYF. CDR3 in DNA: TGCGCCAGCAGCCTCGCCAAGAGAGACAGGATTTCCTACGAGCAGTACTTC.

This clone was observed a handful of times. This sequence joins TRBV30 and TRBJ1-6; D remains unclear. Looked up from germline, CDR1 is GTSNPN and CDR2 is SVGIG (reference sequence). The CDR3 totals 13 residues. V shed 6 bases and J shed 4 bases, with 10 bases lying between them. For the CDR3, the DNA is TGTGCCTGTAAAGGCGGTTATAATTCACCCCTCCACTTT. This gives the protein CACKGGYNSPLHF.

The chain's CDR3 is CASSFWLNTGELFF. The CDR3, as DNA: TGTGCCAGCAGTTTCTGGCTGAACACCGGGGAGCTGTTTTTT. The genes are TRBV28 and TRBJ2-2; unclear D gene. Per germline, CDR1 MDHEN and CDR2 SYDVKM. This CDR3 comprises 14 residues. The germline V and J ends were trimmed by 3 bases and 1 base, with 6 bases remaining between them.

This CDR3 reads CASSVGELGYEQYF. The CDR3 nucleotides are TGTGCCAGCAGCGTAGGAGAACTTGGCTACGAGCAGTACTTC. The rearrangement uses TRBV9 and TRBJ2-7; D is unclear. With 0 bases removed from V and 3 bases from J, the gap between germline ends came to 10 bases. From germline, CDR1 is SGDLS and CDR2 YYNGEE. The CDR3 runs 14 residues.

CDR3 sequence reads: CASSIFIRSLNSPLHF. CDR3 sequence (DNA): TGTGCCAGTAGTATTTTCATCAGGTCACTTAATTCACCCCTCCACTTT. The chain employs TRBV19 and TRBJ1-6; D not resolved. The CDR3 spans 16 residues. V was trimmed by 3 bases and J by 6 bases, leaving 15 bases between them. CDR1 and CDR2 from the germline V gene are LNHDA and SQIVND (reference sequence).

V and J are TRBV4-3 and TRBJ2-5; D remains ambiguous. Trimming cost V 3 bases and J 1 base, with 9 bases left between them. Germline CDR1 LGHNA, CDR2 YSLEER. The CDR3 is 14 residues long. Here the CDR3 reads CASSQVVFQETQYF. CDR3 sequence (DNA): TGCGCCAGCAGCCAGGTAGTATTCCAAGAGACCCAGTACTTC.

The V and J genes are TRBV28 and TRBJ2-1; 7 nucleotides align to TRBD1. Per the germline V gene, CDR1 is MDHEN and CDR2 is SYDVKM. There are 16 residues in the CDR3. V was pared by 5 bases and J by 0 bases, with 7 bases of the junction left unmatched. CDR3 amino acids: CASSAPGGSSYNEQFF. The CDR3 bases are TGTGCCAGCAGTGCTCCAGGGGGAAGCTCCTACAATGAGCAGTTCTTC.

V and J are TRBV7-2 and TRBJ2-5; D unresolved. The germline V gene has CDR1 SGHTA and CDR2 FQGNSA. The CDR3 has 14 amino acids. V was pared by 5 bases and J by 5 bases, with 15 bases between. CDR3 in DNA: TGTGCCAGCAGCCCCACGCCAAGATGGGAGACCCAGTACTTC. Protein product: CASSPTPRWETQYF. The whole variable domain, filled in from reference TRBV7-2 and TRBJ2-5, reads GAGVSQSPSNKVTEKGKDVELRCDPISGHTALYWYRQSLGQGLEFLIYFQGNSAPDKSGLPSDRFSAERTGGSVSTLTIQRTQQEDSAVYLCASSPTPRWETQYFGPGTRLLVL.

This chain joins TRBV7-6 and TRBJ1-3; 7 nucleotides match TRBD1. The CDR3 runs 15 residues. V lost 2 bases and J lost 9; bases outside the gene matches: 10. Germline-derived CDR1 and CDR2 are SGHVS and FNYEAQ. The CDR3 here is CASSLLGGQLSTIYF. CDR3 coding DNA: TGTGCCAGCAGCTTATTAGGGGGACAGCTTTCCACCATATATTTT.